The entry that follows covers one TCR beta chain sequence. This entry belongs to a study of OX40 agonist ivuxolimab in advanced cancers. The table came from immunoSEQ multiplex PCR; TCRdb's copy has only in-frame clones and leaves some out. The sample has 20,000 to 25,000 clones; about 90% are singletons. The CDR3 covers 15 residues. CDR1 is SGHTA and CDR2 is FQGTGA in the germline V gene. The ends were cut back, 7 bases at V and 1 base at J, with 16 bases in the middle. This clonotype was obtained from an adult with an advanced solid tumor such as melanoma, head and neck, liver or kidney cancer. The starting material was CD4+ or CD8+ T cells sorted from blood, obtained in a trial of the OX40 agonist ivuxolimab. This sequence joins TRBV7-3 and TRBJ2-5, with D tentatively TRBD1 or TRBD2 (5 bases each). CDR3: CASTVGPGPQETQYF. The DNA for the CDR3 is TGTGCCAGCACCGTCGGCCCGGGGCCCCAAGAGACCCAGTACTTC. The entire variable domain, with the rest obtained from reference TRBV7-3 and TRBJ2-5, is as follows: GAGVSQTPSNKVTEKGKYVELRCDPISGHTALYWYRQSLGQGPEFLIYFQGTGAADDSGLPNDRFFAVRPEGSVSTLKIQRTERGDSAVYLCASTVGPGPQETQYFGPGTRLLVL.